The T cell receptor (beta chain) described here comes from a study of shared clonotypes between healthy human individuals. Comments on this clone: Its antigen remains unknown.

It was at deep level that the assay was run. Profiled with immunoSEQ multiplex PCR; TCRdb holds only in-frame clones, not every one. The sample has roughly 810,000 clones, around 96% seen once; the top ten hold about 0.25%. CDR3 length: 16 amino acids. The V gene end was trimmed by 4 bases and the J gene end by 7 bases; junction bases not matched to a gene: 9. Germline CDR1 and CDR2: MNHEY and SMNVEV (reference sequence). Whole-study findings and limits: A few donors had around 5.2% of their naive CD4 clonotypes in common. Among donors, the sharing of clonotypes was expected to be influenced by sequencing depth.

Naive CD8 cells comprised CD45RO-negative, CCR7-positively selected cells, excluding terminally differentiated effector memory CD45RA+ cells. Input material: naive CD8+ T cells sorted from blood. The receptor comes from a man aged 25 to 45 in good health. The rearrangement links TRBV27 to TRBJ2-1; 11 nucleotides agree with TRBD2. CDR3 in amino acids: CASSSGASGRWNEQFF. CDR3 bases: TGTGCCAGCAGTTCCGGGGCTAGCGGGAGGTGGAATGAGCAGTTCTTC.